This T cell receptor (beta chain) was documented in a study of shared clonotypes between healthy human individuals (dated by TCRdb to the early 2020s). Concerning the study at large: A couple of women and a few men aged 18 to 49 years were included in the cohort. For each donor, three plates each were used for CD4 naive and CD4 memory, two plates were used for CD8 naive, and one plate was used for CD8 memory. Per donor, leukapheresis produced somewhere between about 0.94 and 8.9 billion PBMCs. Blood TCR repertoires of five healthy adults were deeply sequenced to estimate repertoire size and the extent of clonotype sharing between individuals. Libraries were prepared and TCR repertoires were sequenced by different laboratories using diverse techniques, in order to increase sequencing depth and limit assay-specific biases.

TCR CDR3 regions were amplified from genomic DNA by multiplex PCR using the deep immunoSEQ assay. Extracted genomic DNA from each cell subset was distributed evenly across all wells of several immunoSEQ 96-well plates, and each plate was treated as a replicate. For sorted subsets, about 200 ng genomic DNA, equal to 30,000 to 35,000 T cell genomes, was loaded into each replicate PCR. Purified libraries were quantified with a Qubit 3.0 fluorometer, sized on a Bioanalyzer 2100, and re-quantified with the KAPA Library Quantification kit. A separate single-read 150-cycle Illumina NextSeq 550 flow cell was used to sequence each immunoSEQ 96-well plate. The published analysis was carried out like this. Because only junctional sequences without quality scores were contained in the immunoSEQ output, filtering matching that applied to full-length reads could not be performed. To assign V/J genes and CDR3, sequences were annotated using PyIR, a Python wrapper for IgBLAST v1.9, with IMGT germline references. Reads were removed for weak V/J assignments (E-value above 1e-6), missing CDR3, stop codons, out-of-frame junctions, or ambiguous translated residues. V3J clonotypes were defined as sequences sharing an identical inferred V gene, J gene, and CDR3 amino acid sequence. Percentage overlap between repertoires was calculated by dividing the number of shared unique clonotypes by the size of the smaller repertoire. Three approaches were used to assess repertoire richness: RTK rarefaction, the Chao1 estimator, and Recon v2.1 estimates of unobserved clonotypes. For all TCRbeta clonotypes obtained by the gDNA method from four donors, generation probabilities were computed with OLGA. TCRdb stores this immuneACCESS table with in-frame sequences only. Part of the clones is absent; in the studies checked, under half of the shortfall reflects unresolved V genes, and no reason is known for the rest. The V and J calls and clone size were taken over from that table, and D and trimming were inferred from the DNA. Counted in this sample were more than 850,000 clones; around three quarters of them appeared once. The biggest ten clones account for 0.52% of the sample.

General findings and caveats noted by the study authors: Rarefaction of sorted-subset datasets indicated incomplete sequencing despite the large sequencing depth. Pairwise subsampling indicated that sequencing depth was expected to affect the degree of clonotype sharing among donors. The small number of donors limited the genetic and exposure-history diversity represented. Compared with non-shared clonotypes, clonotypes shared by all four sorted-subset donors had higher generation probabilities. Only blood was sampled, and tissue TCR repertoires likely differ from those in blood. Across a handful of donors, around 5% of naive CD4, more than 3% of naive CD8, 2% to 2.5% of memory CD4, and about 0.4% of memory CD8 clonotypes were shared. Larger estimated clonotype richness was generally found for naive subsets than for memory subsets.

Trimming takes 1 base off V and 4 bases off J; junction bases not matched to a gene: 2. Taken from cysteine to phenylalanine, the CDR3 has 13 residues. The retained sequence is limited to the CDR3, 39 bases, with the frame set at the first base. The germline V gene encodes CDR1 GTSNPN and CDR2 SVGIG (reference sequence). Details on this clone: Its antigen is not yet known. The sample holds no much larger clone one base away, and base qualities are not on file.

Healthy HIV-negative adults with no recently reported acute infections or vaccinations were included as donors. Every donor was a Caucasian adult living in Nashville, Tennessee, USA. Magnetic negative selection was used to enrich CD4+ T cells, after which naive cells were positively selected on CD45RA and the negative fraction became the memory subset. Blood was obtained by leukapheresis, after which PBMCs were separated by Ficoll-Histopaque density gradient centrifugation and cryopreserved in liquid nitrogen vapor phase. Analytical flow cytometry was used to check the purity and quantity of each magnetically sorted T cell population. Each sorted fraction had its genomic DNA isolated and then quantified by UV absorbance on a Nanodrop 2000c.

This clonotype was sampled from a man aged 18 to 30 in good health. Some clones in this sample may be carry-over from other donors' samples. The chain is encoded by TRBV30 joined to TRBJ1-1, with 8 bases aligning to TRBD1. Sequenced material: memory CD4+ T cells from PBMCs. This sample's cell subset or site label indicates: CD45RA-negative fraction. The CDR3 region has the sequence CAWSGQGFTEAFF. DNA sequence: TGTGCCTGGAGTGGACAGGGGTTCACTGAAGCTTTCTTT.